This T cell receptor (beta chain) was recovered during a study of PD-1 blockade in classical Hodgkin lymphoma (dated by TCRdb to about 2020). With respect to the entire study: Nivolumab dosing was 3 mg/kg intravenously every 2 weeks, continuing until either disease progression or unacceptable toxicity. The study used TCR beta sequencing and CyTOF to define a peripheral blood immune signature of response to PD-1 blockade in classical Hodgkin lymphoma.

Comments on this clone: What this receptor recognizes is not known. No quality values exist for individual bases; no much larger clone is one base distant.

The time point label corresponds to: cycle 4 day 1 (C4D1), after about 6 weeks of nivolumab. All trial patients had relapsed after autologous stem cell transplantation, with cohorts A, B and C differing in prior brentuximab vedotin exposure. The trial cohort included 45 to 65 patients with relapsed/refractory classical Hodgkin lymphoma, and each patient had a best overall response of complete response, partial response or progressive disease. Trial patients were treated with single-agent nivolumab in the multi-cohort phase II CheckMate 205 trial. Best overall response was determined by an independent review committee according to the 2007 International Working Group response criteria. PBMCs from the trial were collected at three points: immediately before nivolumab initiation (C1D1), and during therapy at cycle 2 day 1 and cycle 4 day 1. After peripheral blood was drawn into 8 mL Vacutainer Cell Preparation Tubes, PBMCs were isolated by centrifugation and then cryopreserved.

Including the terminal cysteine and phenylalanine, the CDR3 comprises 16 residues. The kept DNA is CDR3 alone, 48 bases in frame from the first base. The germline V gene encodes CDR1 LGHNA and CDR2 YSLEER. Cut back by 4 bases and 3 bases, the V and J ends lie 18 bases apart. What the authors observed across the whole study: The study covered only a single clinical trial cohort, and the causes of the repertoire differences, possibly disease activity or prior therapy, were still not defined. CD4+ but not CD8+ TCR diversity rose significantly by C4D1 (p=0.0027 vs p=0.16), most apparent in complete responders (p=0.02). Baseline TCR diversity was reported to be lower in newly diagnosed patients than in healthy donors, and even lower in relapsed/refractory patients. Among trial patients, those achieving complete response had baseline diversity similar to that of newly diagnosed patients, while diversity was significantly lower in partial responders and progressors. Diversity was lower in patients who began nivolumab less than 1 year after ASCT, so these patients were left out of later analyses to avoid confounding by immune reconstitution.

Genomic DNA was extracted with the Qiagen DNeasy kit from unsorted PBMCs and from negatively selected CD4+ and CD8+ fractions. TCR beta CDR3 regions were amplified by immunoSEQ multiplex PCR using primers annealing to V and J segments. A synthetic immune receptor repertoire was used to minimize amplification bias, and any residual bias was removed computationally once sequencing was done. The study's own analysis went as follows. Custom Python scripts were used to quantify repertoire diversity as the Shannon entropy index. Unsorted, CD4+ and CD8+ repertoires were analyzed separately, except in combined analyses where CD4+ and CD8+ sequences were merged in silico. Clonal expansion was defined as at least a 2-fold frequency increase after treatment relative to C1D1, with a pseudocount of 0.5 for undetected baseline clones. Singleton clones were defined as clones with 0 or 1 copy at C1D1, and non-singleton clones were defined as clones with 2 or more copies. By matching protein sequences in sorted samples from the same patient, clones expanded in unsorted samples were annotated as CD4+, CD8+ or unknown. Wilcoxon tests on paired samples were used to test diversity changes from C1D1 to C4D1. The source is immuneACCESS, and TCRdb retained only in-frame sequences with V and J called. Part of the clones is not carried over; for the studies checked, unresolved V genes explain less than half of this, and the remainder is unexplained. V and J calls and clone size are those listed in that table; D and trimming were worked out from the DNA. For this sample the table gives over 15,000 clones, of which 76% were detected only once. The top ten constitute around two fifths of the sample.

Here the sequenced sample was peripheral blood mononuclear cells (PBMCs), taken before the fourth cycle of nivolumab. This chain is built from TRBV4-3 and TRBJ1-2; the D gene is perhaps TRBD1, from 5 matching bases. The sequence was collected from a human donor with classical Hodgkin lymphoma. The CDR3: CASSLVEGSLDYGYTF. The sequenced DNA is TGCGCCAGCAGCCTCGTGGAGGGGAGCTTGGACTATGGCTACACCTTC.